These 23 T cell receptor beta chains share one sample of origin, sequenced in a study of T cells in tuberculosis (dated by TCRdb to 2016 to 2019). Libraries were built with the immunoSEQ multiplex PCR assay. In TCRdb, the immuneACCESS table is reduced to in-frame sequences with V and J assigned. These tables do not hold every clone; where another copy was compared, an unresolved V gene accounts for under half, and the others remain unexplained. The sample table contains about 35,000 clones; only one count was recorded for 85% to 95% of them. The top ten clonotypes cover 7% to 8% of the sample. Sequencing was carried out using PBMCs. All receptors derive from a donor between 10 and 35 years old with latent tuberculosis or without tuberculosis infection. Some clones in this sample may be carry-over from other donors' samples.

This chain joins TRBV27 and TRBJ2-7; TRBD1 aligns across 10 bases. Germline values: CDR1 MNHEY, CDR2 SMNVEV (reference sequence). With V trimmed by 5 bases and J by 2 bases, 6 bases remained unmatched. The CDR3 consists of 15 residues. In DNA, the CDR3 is TGTGCCAGCAGTAGGACCGGGACAGGGGCCTACGAGCAGTACTTC. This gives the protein CASSRTGTGAYEQYF.

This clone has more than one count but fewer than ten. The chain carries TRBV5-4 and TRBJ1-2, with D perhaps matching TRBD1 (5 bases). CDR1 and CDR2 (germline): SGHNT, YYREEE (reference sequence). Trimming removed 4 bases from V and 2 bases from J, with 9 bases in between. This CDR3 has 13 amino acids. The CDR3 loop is CASSPDSNYGYTF. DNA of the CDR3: TGTGCCAGCAGCCCCGACAGCAACTATGGCTACACCTTC.

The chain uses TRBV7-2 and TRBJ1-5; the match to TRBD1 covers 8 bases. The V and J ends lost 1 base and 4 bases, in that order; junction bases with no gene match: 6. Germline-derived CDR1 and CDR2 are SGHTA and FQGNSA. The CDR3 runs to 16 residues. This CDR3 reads CASSLGTGMGNQPQHF. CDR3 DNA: TGTGCCAGCAGCTTAGGGACAGGGATGGGGAATCAGCCCCAGCATTTT.

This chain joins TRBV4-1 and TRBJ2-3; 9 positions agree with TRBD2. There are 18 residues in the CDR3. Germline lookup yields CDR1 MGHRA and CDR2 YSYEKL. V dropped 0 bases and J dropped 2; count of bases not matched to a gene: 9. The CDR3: CASSQDRGGAVDTDTQYF. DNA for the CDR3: TGCGCCAGCAGCCAAGATCGCGGGGGGGCCGTCGACACAGATACGCAGTATTTT.

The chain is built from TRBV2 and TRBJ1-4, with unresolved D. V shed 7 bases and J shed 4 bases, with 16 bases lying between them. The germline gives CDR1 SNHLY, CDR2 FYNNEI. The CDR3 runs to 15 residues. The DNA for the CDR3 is TGTGCCAGCACCACACGAGGGCGGAGTAATGAAAAACTGTTTTTT. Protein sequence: CASTTRGRSNEKLFF. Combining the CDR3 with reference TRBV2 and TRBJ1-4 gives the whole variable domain EPEVTQTPSHQVTQMGQEVILRCVPISNHLYFYWYRQILGQKVEFLVSFYNNEISEKSEIFDDQFSVERPDGSNFTLKIRSTKLEDSAMYFCASTTRGRSNEKLFFGSGTQLSVL.

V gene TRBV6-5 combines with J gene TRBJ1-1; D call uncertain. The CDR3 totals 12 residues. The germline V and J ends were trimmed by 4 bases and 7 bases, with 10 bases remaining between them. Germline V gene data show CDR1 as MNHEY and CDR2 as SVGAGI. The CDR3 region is CASSSAGIEAFF. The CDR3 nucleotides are TGTGCCAGCAGTTCCGCGGGAATTGAAGCTTTCTTT.

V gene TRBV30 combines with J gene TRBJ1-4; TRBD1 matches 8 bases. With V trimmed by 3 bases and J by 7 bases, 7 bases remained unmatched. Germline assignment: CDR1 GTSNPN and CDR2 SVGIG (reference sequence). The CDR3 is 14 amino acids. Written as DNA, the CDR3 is TGTGCCTGGAGGAAGACAGGGGAGAGTGAAAAACTGTTTTTT. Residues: CAWRKTGESEKLFF.

The chain's CDR3 is CASRYRVNTEAFF. CDR3 in DNA: TGTGCCAGCAGATACAGGGTGAACACTGAAGCTTTCTTT. The chain joins TRBV2 to TRBJ1-1, with D perhaps matching TRBD1 (6 bases). Germline V CDR1 and CDR2: SNHLY, FYNNEI. The V end lost 6 bases, the J end lost 0 bases, and 8 bases lay between the germline ends. This CDR3 is 13 amino acids long.

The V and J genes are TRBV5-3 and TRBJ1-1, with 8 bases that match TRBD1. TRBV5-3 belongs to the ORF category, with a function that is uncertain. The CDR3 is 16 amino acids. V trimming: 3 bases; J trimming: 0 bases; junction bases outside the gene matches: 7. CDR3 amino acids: CARSCRTGNMNTEAFF. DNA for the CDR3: TGTGCCAGAAGCTGCAGGACAGGGAATATGAACACTGAAGCTTTCTTT.

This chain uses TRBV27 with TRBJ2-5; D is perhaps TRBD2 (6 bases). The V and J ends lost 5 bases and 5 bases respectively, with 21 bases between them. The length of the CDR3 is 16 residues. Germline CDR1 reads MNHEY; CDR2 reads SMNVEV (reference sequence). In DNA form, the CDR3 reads TGTGCCAGCAGTCCTCTACCCCGGACTACGTCCGAGACCCAGTACTTC. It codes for CASSPLPRTTSETQYF.

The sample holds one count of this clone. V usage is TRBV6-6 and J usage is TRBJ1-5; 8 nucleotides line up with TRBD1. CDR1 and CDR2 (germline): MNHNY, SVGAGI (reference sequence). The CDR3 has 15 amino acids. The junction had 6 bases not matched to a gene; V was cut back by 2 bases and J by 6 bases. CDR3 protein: CASSYPGQGGQPQHF. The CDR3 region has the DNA TGTGCCAGCAGTTACCCTGGACAGGGCGGTCAGCCCCAGCATTTT.

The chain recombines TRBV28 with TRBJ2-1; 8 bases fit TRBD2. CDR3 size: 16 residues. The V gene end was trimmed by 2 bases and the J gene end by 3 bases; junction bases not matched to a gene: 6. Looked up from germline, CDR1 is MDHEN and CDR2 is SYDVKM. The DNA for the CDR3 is TGTGCCAGCAGTTTAACAAGCGGGGGATTCTACAATGAGCAGTTCTTC. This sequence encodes CASSLTSGGFYNEQFF. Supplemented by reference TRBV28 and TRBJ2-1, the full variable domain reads DVKVTQSSRYLVKRTGEKVFLECVQDMDHENMFWYRQDPGLGLRLIYFSYDVKMKEKGDIPEGYSVSREKKERFSLILESASTNQTSMYLCASSLTSGGFYNEQFFGPGTRLTVL.

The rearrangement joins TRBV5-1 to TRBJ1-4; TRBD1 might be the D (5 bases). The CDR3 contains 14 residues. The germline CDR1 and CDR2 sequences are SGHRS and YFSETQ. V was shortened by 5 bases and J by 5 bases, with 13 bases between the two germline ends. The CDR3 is CASREEGRNEKLFF. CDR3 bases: TGCGCCAGCAGGGAGGAGGGACGGAATGAAAAACTGTTTTTT.

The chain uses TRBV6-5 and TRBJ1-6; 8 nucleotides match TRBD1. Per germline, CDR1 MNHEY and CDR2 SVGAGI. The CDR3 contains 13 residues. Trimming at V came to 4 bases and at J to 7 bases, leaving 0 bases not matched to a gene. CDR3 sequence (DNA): TGTGCCAGCAGTTCAGGGGGCAATTCACCCCTCCACTTT. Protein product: CASSSGGNSPLHF.

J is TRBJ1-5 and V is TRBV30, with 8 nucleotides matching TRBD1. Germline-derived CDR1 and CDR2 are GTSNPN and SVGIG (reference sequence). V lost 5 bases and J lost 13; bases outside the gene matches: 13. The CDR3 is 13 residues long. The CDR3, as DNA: TGTGCCTGGTCCTCTGGAGGGACAGGAATACAGCATTTT. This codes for CAWSSGGTGIQHF.

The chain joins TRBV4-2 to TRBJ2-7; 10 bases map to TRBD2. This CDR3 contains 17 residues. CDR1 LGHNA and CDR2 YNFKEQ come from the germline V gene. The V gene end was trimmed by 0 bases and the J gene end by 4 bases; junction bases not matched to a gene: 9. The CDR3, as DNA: TGTGCCAGCAGCCAAGATTTTCTAGCGGGAGTTTTGTACGAGCAGTACTTC. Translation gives CASSQDFLAGVLYEQYF.

CDR3 amino acids: CASSRSTGELFF. CDR3 nucleotides: TGTGCCAGCAGCCGGTCGACCGGGGAGCTGTTTTTT. The chain couples TRBV7-9 to TRBJ2-2; D is undetermined. The CDR3 extends over 12 amino acids. V was trimmed by 5 bases and J by 5 bases, leaving 6 bases between them. Germline V gene lookup returns CDR1 SEHNR and CDR2 FQNEAQ (reference sequence).

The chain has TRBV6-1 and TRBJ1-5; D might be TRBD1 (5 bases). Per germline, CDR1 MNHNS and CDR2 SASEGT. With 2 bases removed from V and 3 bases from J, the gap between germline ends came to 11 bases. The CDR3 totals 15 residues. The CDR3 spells CASSELSGNNQPQHF. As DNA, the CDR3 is TGTGCCAGCAGTGAACTATCAGGGAACAATCAGCCCCAGCATTTT.

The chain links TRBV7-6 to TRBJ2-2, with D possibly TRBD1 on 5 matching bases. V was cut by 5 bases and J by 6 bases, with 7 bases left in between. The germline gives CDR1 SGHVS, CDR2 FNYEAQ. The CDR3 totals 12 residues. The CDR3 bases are TGTGCCAGCAGCGGGGCGGCCGGGGAGCTGTTTTTT. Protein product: CASSGAAGELFF.

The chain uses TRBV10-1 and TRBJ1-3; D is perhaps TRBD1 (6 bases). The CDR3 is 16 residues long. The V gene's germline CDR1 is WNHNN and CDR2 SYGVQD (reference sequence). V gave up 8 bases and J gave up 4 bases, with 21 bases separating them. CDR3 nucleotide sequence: TGCGCCAGCCTTGAGGATCACAGGGTTTTAGGAAACACCATATATTTT. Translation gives CASLEDHRVLGNTIYF.

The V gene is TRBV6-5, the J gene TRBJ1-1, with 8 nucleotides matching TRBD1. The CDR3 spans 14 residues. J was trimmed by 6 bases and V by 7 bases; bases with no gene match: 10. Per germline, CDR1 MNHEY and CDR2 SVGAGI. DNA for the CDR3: TGTGCCAGCACCACGGACAGGGAAGCATCTGAAGCTTTCTTT. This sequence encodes CASTTDREASEAFF.

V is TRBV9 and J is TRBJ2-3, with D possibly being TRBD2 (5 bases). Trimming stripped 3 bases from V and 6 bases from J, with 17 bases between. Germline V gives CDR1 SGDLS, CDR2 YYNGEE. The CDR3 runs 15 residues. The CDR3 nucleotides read TGTGCCAGCAGCGAAACTAGAGGTGGTTTCGATACGCAGTATTTT. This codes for CASSETRGGFDTQYF.

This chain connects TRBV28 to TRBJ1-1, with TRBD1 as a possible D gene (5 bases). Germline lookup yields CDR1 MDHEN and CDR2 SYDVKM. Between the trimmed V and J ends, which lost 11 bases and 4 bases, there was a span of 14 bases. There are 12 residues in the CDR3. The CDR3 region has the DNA TGTGCCTCAGCGACCGGGGGCACTGAAGCTTTCTTT. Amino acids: CASATGGTEAFF. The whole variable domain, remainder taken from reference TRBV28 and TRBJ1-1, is DVKVTQSSRYLVKRTGEKVFLECVQDMDHENMFWYRQDPGLGLRLIYFSYDVKMKEKGDIPEGYSVSREKKERFSLILESASTNQTSMYLCASATGGTEAFFGQGTRLTVV.